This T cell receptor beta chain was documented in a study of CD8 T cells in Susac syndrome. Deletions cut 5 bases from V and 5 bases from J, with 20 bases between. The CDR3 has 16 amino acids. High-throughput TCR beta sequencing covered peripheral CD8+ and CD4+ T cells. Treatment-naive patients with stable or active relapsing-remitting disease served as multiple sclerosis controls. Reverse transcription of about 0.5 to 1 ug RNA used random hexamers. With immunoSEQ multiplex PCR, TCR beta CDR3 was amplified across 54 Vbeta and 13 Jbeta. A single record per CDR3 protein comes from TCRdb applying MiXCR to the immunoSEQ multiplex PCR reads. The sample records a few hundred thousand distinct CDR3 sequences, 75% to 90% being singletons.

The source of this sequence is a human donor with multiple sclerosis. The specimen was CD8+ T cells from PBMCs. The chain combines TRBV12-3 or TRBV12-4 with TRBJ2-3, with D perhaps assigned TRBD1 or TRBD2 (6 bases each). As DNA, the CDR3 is TGTGCCAGCAGTACTGCTGTGGGGGGCGGTGGAGATACGCAGTATTTT. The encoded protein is CASSTAVGGGGDTQYF.